The sequence of this TCR beta chain was determined in a study of OX40 agonist ivuxolimab in advanced cancers. Regarding the research as a whole: Ivuxolimab was an agonistic, fully human IgG2 monoclonal antibody directed against OX40 (CD134), a costimulatory receptor. Intravenous ivuxolimab was administered to patients every 2 weeks at six dose levels: 0.01, 0.1, 0.3, 1.5, 3 and 10 mg/kg. Of the approximately 50 patients in dose escalation, some 19 had hepatocellular carcinoma, some 15 had melanoma, 9 had renal cell carcinoma and 9 had head and neck cancer. In the dose-escalation cohort, roughly 80% of patients were male, and the mean age was approximately 60 years, with a range of about 20 to 79. Prior anti-PD-1, anti-PD-L1 or anti-CTLA-4 therapy was permitted, and less than 45% of dose-escalation patients had received checkpoint inhibitors. Partial responses were achieved by three dose-escalation patients, of whom one had hepatocellular carcinoma and two had cutaneous melanoma. The point of sequencing TCRbeta in the periphery was to test whether ivuxolimab changed TCR sequence diversity and drove clonal T-cell expansion. The paper covers the monotherapy dose-escalation part of the phase I ivuxolimab trial, which included N ≈ 54 patients. General conclusions and limits of the study: After ivuxolimab, CD8+ T cells had more expanded clones than CD4+ T cells on average. At doses of 0.1 to 3.0 mg/kg, clonal expansion of both CD4+ and CD8+ T cells in blood was seen between baseline and week 6. Low levels of normalized T-cell clonal expansion were also seen in some patients who did not respond. In the 0.1-3.0 mg/kg groups, partial responders had among the lowest normalized peripheral clonal expansion, particularly in CD8+ T cells. Which antigens the clonally expanded peripheral T cells were specific for was not determined.

Patients with a history of autoimmune disease or receiving systemic immunosuppression were excluded from the trial. Peripheral blood for TCR sequencing was drawn from every dose cohort at baseline, at cycle 4 day 1 and at cycle 7 day 1. Samples were obtained from an open-label, multicenter, first-in-human phase I dose-escalation trial of ivuxolimab. The trial enrolled adults with locally advanced or metastatic head and neck squamous cell, hepatocellular, melanoma or renal cell carcinoma. Before TCR sequencing, CD4+ T cells and CD8+ T cells from peripheral blood were sorted into separate populations. Note on this clone: Its specific antigen is unknown. No qualities accompany the bases; no much larger clone lies one base away.

The germline V gene specifies SGHVS as CDR1 and FNYEAQ as CDR2. V loses 7 bases at its end and J loses 11 bases; junction bases beyond the gene matches: 14. The CDR3 holds 16 amino acids from the cysteine to the phenylalanine. The kept DNA is CDR3 alone, 48 bases in frame from the first base. Genomic DNA was isolated from the sorted cells so that the TCRbeta CDR3 region could be sequenced. TCRbeta CDR3 regions were sequenced using the immunoSEQ Assay. TCRdb mirrors the immuneACCESS table, restricted to in-frame sequences. Some clones are absent from its copies; in checked studies, under half trace to an unresolved V gene, and the reason for the others is unknown. The sample records around 64,000 clones, roughly 84% of which are singletons. About 8% of the sample lies in the top ten.

Recombination linked TRBV7-6 to TRBJ2-1; 13 nucleotides in the junction match TRBD2. Material: CD4+ or CD8+ T cells sorted from blood, obtained in a trial of the OX40 agonist ivuxolimab. The clonotype was recovered from an adult with an advanced solid tumor such as melanoma, head and neck, liver or kidney cancer. The CDR3 amino acid sequence is: CASTDLELAGGGQQFF. The DNA sequence follows: TGTGCCAGCACCGATTTGGAACTAGCGGGGGGGGGCCAGCAGTTCTTC.